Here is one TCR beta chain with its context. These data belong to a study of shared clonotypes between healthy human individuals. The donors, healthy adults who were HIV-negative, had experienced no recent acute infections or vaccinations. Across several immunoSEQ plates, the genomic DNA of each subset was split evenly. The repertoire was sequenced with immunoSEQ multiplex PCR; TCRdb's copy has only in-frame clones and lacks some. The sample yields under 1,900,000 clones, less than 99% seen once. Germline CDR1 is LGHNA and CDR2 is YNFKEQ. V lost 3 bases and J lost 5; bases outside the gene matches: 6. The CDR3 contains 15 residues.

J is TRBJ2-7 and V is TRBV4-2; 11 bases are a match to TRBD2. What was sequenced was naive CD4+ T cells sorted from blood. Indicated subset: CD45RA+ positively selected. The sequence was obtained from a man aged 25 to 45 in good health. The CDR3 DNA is TGTGCCAGCAGCCACACTAGCGGGAGTACCGACGAGCAGTACTTC. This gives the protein CASSHTSGSTDEQYF.